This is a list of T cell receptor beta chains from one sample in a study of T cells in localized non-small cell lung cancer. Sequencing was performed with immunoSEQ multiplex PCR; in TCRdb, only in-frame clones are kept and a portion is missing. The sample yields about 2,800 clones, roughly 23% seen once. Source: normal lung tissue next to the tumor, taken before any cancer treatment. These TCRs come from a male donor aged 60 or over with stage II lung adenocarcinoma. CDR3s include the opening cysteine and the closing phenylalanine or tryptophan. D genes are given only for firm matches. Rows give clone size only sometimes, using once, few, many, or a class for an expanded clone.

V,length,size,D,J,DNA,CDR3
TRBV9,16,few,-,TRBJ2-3,TGTGCCAGCAGCGTAGGAACCAATGTTCGCACAGATACGCAGTATTTT,CASSVGTNVRTDTQYF
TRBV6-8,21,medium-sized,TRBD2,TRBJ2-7,TGTGCCAGCAGTTACGTAGACGGGGCTAGCGGGAGGATTTTACTCGGCGACGAGCAGTACTTC,CASSYVDGASGRILLGDEQYF
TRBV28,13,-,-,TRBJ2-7,TGTGCCAGCCTACTTGGACAGTCCTACGAGCAGTACTTC,CASLLGQSYEQYF
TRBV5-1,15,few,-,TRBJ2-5,TGCGCCAGCAGCTTGAGGGGGGACGGAGGGGAGACCCAGTACTTC,CASSLRGDGGETQYF
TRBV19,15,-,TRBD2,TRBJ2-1,TGTGCCAGTAGTATAGGAGCGGGGGGTAACAATGAGCAGTTCTTC,CASSIGAGGNNEQFF
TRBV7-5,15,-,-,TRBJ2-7,TGTGCCAGCAGCCCGGGTAGGGCATCCTACGAGGAGCAGTACTTC,CASSPGRASYEEQYF
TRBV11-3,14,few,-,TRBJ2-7,TGTGCCAGCAGCTTCGGGCAGGGAACCTACGAGCAGTACTTC,CASSFGQGTYEQYF
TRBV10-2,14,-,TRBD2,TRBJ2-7,TGCGCCAGCAGGAGAGCGGGGGCCCCCTACGAGCAGTACTTC,CASRRAGAPYEQYF
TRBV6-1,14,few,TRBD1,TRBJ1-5,TGTGCCATCAGTGAAGGGACAGGGGATCAGCCCCAGCATTTT,CAISEGTGDQPQHF
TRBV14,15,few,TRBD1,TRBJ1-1,TGTGCCAGCAGCCAAGATGGGACAGGGAACACTGAAGCTTTCTTT,CASSQDGTGNTEAFF
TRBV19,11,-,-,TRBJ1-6,TGTGCCAGTAGTTTGGCAGGACCCCTCCACTTT,CASSLAGPLHF
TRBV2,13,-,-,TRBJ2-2,TGTGCCGGGGGTGTACTACGTTCCGGGGAGCTGTTTTTT,CAGGVLRSGELFF
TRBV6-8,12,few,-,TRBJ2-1,TGTGCCAGCAGTTCAAACAGGGTAATAGAGTTCTTC,CASSSNRVIEFF
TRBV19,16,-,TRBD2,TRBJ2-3,TGTGCCAGTAGTATAGGAGAGCGGGAGGCCACAGATACGCAGTATTTT,CASSIGEREATDTQYF
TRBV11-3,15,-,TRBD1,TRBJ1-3,TGTGCCAGCAGCCGCCGGGACAGGGGTAGGTACACCATATATTTT,CASSRRDRGRYTIYF
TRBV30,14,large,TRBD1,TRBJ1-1,TGTGCCAGTAAAACAGGGGGCGAGAACACTGAAGCTTTCTTT,CASKTGGENTEAFF
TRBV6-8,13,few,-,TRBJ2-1,TGTGCCAGCAGTTACTCGACCGCGGGGGAGCAGTTCTTC,CASSYSTAGEQFF